A single count supports the clone carrying this T cell receptor beta chain. This entry is derived from a study of blood T cell repertoires in COVID-19. Looking at the study overall: The United States, Italy and Spain supplied acute and convalescent COVID-19 samples. T cells, B-cell-depleted T cells, or PBMCs provided the cDNA or gDNA that served as material.

How the authors handled the data: Estimation of nucleated cell counts relied on the amplification of reference gene primers. Measured with immunoSEQ multiplex PCR; TCRdb has only the in-frame clones, and not every one. V and J calls and clone size are as listed in that table; D and trimming were resolved from the DNA. The sample yields around 310,000 clones, roughly 90% seen once. Per germline, CDR1 SGHVS and CDR2 FQNEAQ. V was pared by 2 bases and J by 2 bases, with 6 bases between. The CDR3 has 13 amino acids. Enrolled during active infection, Seattle patients were then followed longitudinally. The chain uses TRBV7-8 and TRBJ1-2, with D unresolved. The TCR sequence derives from a middle-aged woman with COVID-19, enrolled during active disease. Sequences were obtained from peripheral blood. CDR3 DNA: TGTGCCAGCAGCTTATTTCAGAACTATGGCTACACCTTC. Protein product: CASSLFQNYGYTF. Full variable domain (outside the CDR3, taken from reference TRBV7-8 and TRBJ1-2): GAGVSQSPRYKVAKRGQDVALRCDPISGHVSLFWYQQALGQGPEFLTYFQNEAQLDKSGLPSDRFFAERPEGSVSTLKIQRTQQEDSAVYLCASSLFQNYGYTFGSGTRLTVV.